The entry below describes one TCR beta chain. The sample is drawn from a study of shared clonotypes between healthy human individuals. Profiled with immunoSEQ multiplex PCR; TCRdb holds only in-frame clones, not every one. In the table there are fewer than 600,000 clones, about 74% of which are singletons. This receptor was obtained from a woman aged 40 to 50 in good health. Some clones in this sample may be carry-over from other donors' samples. Sequenced sample: PBMCs.

CDR3 in amino acids: CASSLGPGTAYEQYF. For the CDR3, the DNA is TGCGCCAGCAGCCTCGGTCCCGGGACAGCCTACGAGCAGTACTTC. The chain has TRBV5-1 and TRBJ2-7, with TRBD1 identical over 7 bases. This CDR3 comprises 15 residues. Germline V gene sequence: CDR1 SGHRS, CDR2 YFSETQ. V gave up 4 bases and J gave up 2 bases; unmatched junction bases: 9. The full variable domain, its missing parts supplied by reference TRBV5-1 and TRBJ2-7, is KAGVTQTPRYLIKTRGQQVTLSCSPISGHRSVSWYQQTPGQGLQFLFEYFSETQRNKGNFPGRFSGRQFSNSRSEMNVSTLELGDSALYLCASSLGPGTAYEQYFGPGTRLTVT.